These T cell receptor beta chains were read from a single sample in a study of blood T cell repertoires in COVID-19. Sequenced by immunoSEQ multiplex PCR; TCRdb stores in-frame clones only, minus some. This sample carries around 77,000 clones, around 85% of them seen once, and the ten largest clones take approximately 4.6%. Specimen: peripheral blood. These receptors all come from a man at least 80 years old with acute or convalescent COVID-19. Each CDR3 is given with its conserved first and last residue. Fields, in order: J gene, D gene, clone size, V gene, CDR3 protein, CDR3 DNA. A D gene is named only where the DNA matches it firmly. Some rows have no size entry. The others give once, few or many, or a class for an expanded clone.

J: TRBJ1-1
D: .
size: .
V: TRBV21-1
CDR3: CASSKVLGRGNTEAFF
DNA: TGTGCCAGCAGCAAAGTACTGGGCAGGGGTAACACTGAAGCTTTCTTT

J: TRBJ1-2
D: .
size: .
V: TRBV27
CDR3: CASSWGGNYGYTF
DNA: TGTGCCAGCAGCTGGGGCGGTAACTATGGCTACACCTTC

J: TRBJ2-3
D: .
size: .
V: TRBV7-9
CDR3: CASSSEDWYTDTQYF
DNA: TGTGCCAGCAGCTCCGAGGACTGGTACACAGATACGCAGTATTTT

J: TRBJ2-3
D: .
size: .
V: TRBV19
CDR3: CASSPRGHPTDTQYF
DNA: TGTGCCAGTAGTCCGAGGGGACACCCCACAGATACGCAGTATTTT

J: TRBJ1-5
D: .
size: .
V: TRBV4-3
CDR3: CASSQERDQPQHF
DNA: TGCGCCAGCAGCCAAGAACGGGATCAGCCCCAGCATTTT

J: TRBJ2-1
D: .
size: .
V: TRBV4-3
CDR3: CASSRAVRNEQFF
DNA: TGCGCCAGCAGCCGCGCGGTTAGGAATGAGCAGTTCTTC

J: TRBJ1-2
D: .
size: once
V: TRBV5-5
CDR3: CASSPVAESNYGYTF
DNA: TGTGCCAGCAGTCCCGTAGCGGAATCTAACTATGGCTACACCTTC

J: TRBJ2-3
D: .
size: .
V: TRBV5-4
CDR3: CASSLPEGAGAPRTQYF
DNA: TGTGCCAGCAGCTTGCCGGAGGGTGCGGGGGCCCCCCGTACGCAGTATTTT

J: TRBJ2-5
D: .
size: .
V: TRBV11-2
CDR3: CASRLRVMETQYF
DNA: TGTGCCAGCAGACTTCGGGTTATGGAGACCCAGTACTTC

J: TRBJ1-6
D: .
size: .
V: TRBV13
CDR3: CASSVRRQGGLGNSPLHF
DNA: TGTGCCAGCAGCGTAAGAAGGCAGGGAGGGCTAGGTAATTCACCCCTCCACTTT

J: TRBJ2-3
D: TRBD2
size: .
V: TRBV4-1
CDR3: CASSLQGSSGDTQYF
DNA: TGCGCCAGCAGCCTCCAGGGGTCTAGCGGGGATACGCAGTATTTT

J: TRBJ2-7
D: TRBD1
size: .
V: TRBV11-3
CDR3: CLGTDSYEQYF
DNA: TGTCTGGGGACAGACTCCTACGAGCAGTACTTC

J: TRBJ1-2
D: .
size: .
V: TRBV5-4
CDR3: CASSLVNIQAADGYTF
DNA: TGTGCCAGCAGCTTGGTCAATATACAGGCCGCCGATGGCTACACCTTC

J: TRBJ1-6
D: .
size: .
V: TRBV6-1
CDR3: CASSETSSYNSPLHF
DNA: TGTGCCAGCAGTGAAACGAGCTCCTATAATTCACCCCTCCACTTT

J: TRBJ2-5
D: .
size: once
V: TRBV7-3
CDR3: CASSLQGGGKDTGETQYF
DNA: TGTGCCAGCAGCTTGCAGGGGGGTGGAAAGGATACAGGGGAGACCCAGTACTTC

J: TRBJ1-4
D: TRBD1
size: few
V: TRBV7-7
CDR3: CASSLDRVRGEKLFF
DNA: TGTGCCAGCAGCTTGGACAGGGTGAGGGGTGAAAAACTGTTTTTT

J: TRBJ2-7
D: .
size: .
V: TRBV3-1/TRBV3-2
CDR3: CASSQVTTGRTYEQYF
DNA: TGTGCCAGCAGCCAAGTCACGACAGGGAGGACCTACGAGCAGTACTTC

J: TRBJ1-5
D: .
size: .
V: TRBV6-6
CDR3: CASTSALLNNQPQHF
DNA: TGTGCCAGCACCTCGGCCCTACTAAACAATCAGCCCCAGCATTTT

J: TRBJ1-5
D: TRBD1
size: .
V: TRBV27
CDR3: CASRPLGRDRVSNQPQHF
DNA: TGTGCCAGCAGGCCCCTAGGGAGGGACAGGGTTAGCAATCAGCCCCAGCATTTT

J: TRBJ1-2
D: .
size: .
V: TRBV7-9
CDR3: CASSLSGRDYGYTF
DNA: TGTGCCAGCAGCTTATCGGGCAGGGACTATGGCTACACCTTC

J: TRBJ1-5
D: .
size: .
V: TRBV19
CDR3: CASREAGDNQPQHF
DNA: TGTGCCAGTAGGGAAGCAGGCGACAATCAGCCCCAGCATTTT

J: TRBJ1-4
D: .
size: .
V: TRBV5-1
CDR3: CASRSRWGGDEKLFF
DNA: TGCGCCAGCAGGTCGAGATGGGGAGGGGATGAAAAACTGTTTTTT

J: TRBJ2-6
D: TRBD1
size: .
V: TRBV29-1
CDR3: CSVRETGEDSGANVLTF
DNA: TGCAGCGTCCGCGAGACAGGGGAGGACTCTGGGGCCAACGTCCTGACTTTC

J: TRBJ2-7
D: .
size: .
V: TRBV28
CDR3: CASSFGVYEQYF
DNA: TGTGCCAGCAGTTTTGGAGTCTACGAGCAGTACTTC

J: TRBJ2-7
D: .
size: .
V: TRBV5-1
CDR3: CASSLEAGTYEQYF
DNA: TGCGCCAGCAGCTTGGAGGCAGGGACCTACGAGCAGTACTTC

J: TRBJ2-2
D: .
size: .
V: TRBV7-2
CDR3: CASSSPGIPGELFF
DNA: TGTGCCAGCAGCTCACCAGGGATTCCCGGGGAGCTGTTTTTT

J: TRBJ2-1
D: .
size: once
V: TRBV28
CDR3: CASSRTSYNEQFF
DNA: TGTGCCAGCAGTCGGACATCCTACAATGAGCAGTTCTTC

J: TRBJ2-5
D: TRBD2
size: .
V: TRBV6-5
CDR3: CASTYPLAGVETQYF
DNA: TGTGCCAGCACTTACCCCCTAGCGGGAGTGGAGACCCAGTACTTC

J: TRBJ1-2
D: TRBD1
size: .
V: TRBV5-1
CDR3: CASSPGQGFDYTF
DNA: TGCGCCAGCAGCCCGGGACAGGGGTTTGACTACACCTTC

J: TRBJ1-2
D: .
size: .
V: TRBV5-6
CDR3: CASRSRRVAYGYTF
DNA: TGTGCCAGCAGGTCTCGCAGGGTCGCCTATGGCTACACCTTC

J: TRBJ2-7
D: .
size: .
V: TRBV24-1
CDR3: CATSDRVGTYEQYF
DNA: TGTGCCACCAGTGACAGGGTAGGAACCTACGAGCAGTACTTC

J: TRBJ1-2
D: TRBD1
size: .
V: TRBV7-2
CDR3: CASSLGLTGENYGYTF
DNA: TGTGCCAGCAGCTTAGGGTTGACAGGGGAAAACTATGGCTACACCTTC

J: TRBJ2-5
D: .
size: once
V: TRBV4-3
CDR3: CASSQNWETQYF
DNA: TGCGCCAGCAGCCAAAACTGGGAGACCCAGTACTTC

J: TRBJ2-6
D: .
size: .
V: TRBV19
CDR3: CATKRSGANVLTF
DNA: TGTGCCACCAAGAGATCTGGGGCCAACGTCCTGACTTTC

J: TRBJ2-7
D: TRBD1
size: .
V: TRBV27
CDR3: CASSLTDRAYEQYF
DNA: TGTGCCAGCAGCCTCACGGACAGGGCGTACGAGCAGTACTTC

J: TRBJ1-2
D: TRBD1
size: .
V: TRBV19
CDR3: CASRDRQGAAGYTF
DNA: TGTGCCAGTAGGGATCGACAGGGGGCGGCTGGCTACACCTTC

J: TRBJ1-1
D: .
size: .
V: TRBV10-1
CDR3: CASTPRDDSRSEAFF
DNA: TGCGCCAGCACACCCAGGGATGACAGTAGATCTGAAGCTTTCTTT

J: TRBJ1-5
D: .
size: .
V: TRBV7-2
CDR3: CASSHRSGTNSNQPQHF
DNA: TGTGCCAGCAGCCACCGATCTGGGACAAATAGCAATCAGCCCCAGCATTTT

J: TRBJ1-2
D: .
size: .
V: TRBV28
CDR3: CASSPTGLYGYTF
DNA: TGTGCCAGCAGCCCGACAGGCCTTTATGGCTACACCTTC

J: TRBJ2-1
D: TRBD2
size: .
V: TRBV19
CDR3: CASSIDSERGPQFF
DNA: TGTGCCAGTAGTATAGATAGCGAGCGGGGGCCGCAGTTCTTC

J: TRBJ1-1
D: .
size: few
V: TRBV7-3
CDR3: CASSQDPGGTEAFF
DNA: TGTGCCAGCAGCCAGGACCCCGGGGGGACTGAAGCTTTCTTT

J: TRBJ2-3
D: .
size: .
V: TRBV6-2/TRBV6-3
CDR3: CASSPMGDTQYF
DNA: TGTGCCAGTAGCCCGATGGGCGATACGCAGTATTTT

J: TRBJ2-1
D: .
size: .
V: TRBV11-2
CDR3: CASSSRAAGSYNEQFF
DNA: TGTGCCAGCAGCTCTCGGGCGGCGGGGTCCTACAATGAGCAGTTCTTC

J: TRBJ2-2
D: TRBD2
size: few
V: TRBV18
CDR3: CASSPLAGGPNTGELFF
DNA: TGTGCCAGCTCACCGCTAGCGGGGGGGCCGAACACCGGGGAGCTGTTTTTT

J: TRBJ1-1
D: TRBD1
size: .
V: TRBV7-2
CDR3: CASSLETGGITEAFF
DNA: TGTGCCAGCAGCTTAGAAACAGGGGGCATCACTGAAGCTTTCTTT

J: TRBJ2-7
D: TRBD1
size: .
V: TRBV7-2
CDR3: CASRLTGTGRYEQYF
DNA: TGTGCCAGCAGGTTAACCGGGACAGGGCGGTACGAGCAGTACTTC

J: TRBJ2-7
D: .
size: .
V: TRBV21-1
CDR3: CASEGQGRSYEQYF
DNA: TGTGCCAGCGAGGGACAGGGGCGGTCCTACGAGCAGTACTTC

J: TRBJ1-2
D: .
size: few
V: TRBV13
CDR3: CASSLTRGSSGYTF
DNA: TGTGCCAGCAGCTTGACCCGGGGGAGTTCGGGCTACACCTTC

J: TRBJ2-2
D: .
size: .
V: TRBV12-3/TRBV12-4
CDR3: CASSTARAGELFF
DNA: TGTGCCAGCAGTACCGCTCGGGCCGGGGAGCTGTTTTTT

J: TRBJ2-5
D: TRBD1
size: .
V: TRBV5-1
CDR3: CASADQGDFETQYF
DNA: TGCGCCAGCGCCGATCAGGGGGATTTTGAGACCCAGTACTTC

J: TRBJ2-3
D: TRBD1
size: .
V: TRBV19
CDR3: CASRNSPGQPTDTQYF
DNA: TGTGCCAGTAGGAACTCCCCGGGACAGCCCACAGATACGCAGTATTTT

J: TRBJ1-1
D: .
size: .
V: TRBV6-6
CDR3: CASSSRLEAFF
DNA: TGTGCCAGCAGTTCGCGGCTTGAAGCTTTCTTT

J: TRBJ2-6
D: .
size: .
V: TRBV12-5
CDR3: CASGQGSSGANVLTF
DNA: TGTGCTAGTGGTCAGGGGAGCTCTGGGGCCAACGTCCTGACTTTC

J: TRBJ2-7
D: .
size: .
V: TRBV5-5
CDR3: CASSLNTGYEQYF
DNA: TGTGCCAGCAGCTTGAATACAGGATACGAGCAGTACTTC